What follows are 22 T cell receptor beta chains derived from one specimen sequenced in a study of prognosis after radiotherapy for stage I lung cancer. Amplicons of TCR beta CDR3 were generated from genomic DNA by two-round multiplex PCR. It was primers specific to each TRBV and TRBJ gene that first-round PCR used. TCRdb used MiXCR to reprocess the multiplex PCR reads, holding one entry per CDR3 protein. This sample carries 15,000 or so distinct CDR3 sequences, more than 35% of them seen once, and the ten largest clones take less than 50%. The sample here was PBMCs, taken before or after stereotactic body radiation therapy (not recorded which). The origin of the receptors is a donor aged 50 or older with non-small cell lung cancer.

As for this clonotype: This may stem from a read error, because a much larger clone lies one nucleotide away. This chain connects TRBV29-1 to TRBJ2-5, with D unclear. V lost 4 bases and J lost 4, with 13 bases in between. This CDR3 contains 13 residues. CDR1 is SQVTM and CDR2 is ANQGSEA in the germline V gene. In nucleotides, the CDR3 is TGCAGCGTTGTTGGTGACTGGAGAGAGACCCAGTACTTC. It specifies CSVVGDWRETQYF.

This clonotype is classed as medium-sized. The chain recombines TRBV6-1 with TRBJ1-6; unclear D gene. The ends were cut back, 11 bases at V and 2 bases at J, with 10 bases in the middle. The CDR3 has 13 amino acids. Germline assignment: CDR1 MNHNS and CDR2 SASEGT. Here the CDR3 reads CASTQTYNSPLHF. CDR3 bases: TGTGCCTCGACTCAGACCTATAATTCACCCCTCCACTTT.

V gene TRBV19 combines with J gene TRBJ1-2; D gene ambiguous. V lost 3 bases and J lost 4, with 9 bases in between. The CDR3 has 13 residues. Per germline, CDR1 LNHDA and CDR2 SQIVND (reference sequence). CDR3 DNA: TGTGCCAGTAGTATTTCGGCGGGCTATGGCTACACCTTC. Its translation is CASSISAGYGYTF.

This chain's CDR3 is CASSPSTSRSSYEQYF. The CDR3 region has the DNA TGCGCCAGCAGCCCATCGACTAGCCGAAGCTCCTACGAGCAGTACTTC. The chain links TRBV5-1 to TRBJ2-7; 7 positions match TRBD2. J gave up 0 bases and V 4 bases, and 10 bases lay outside the gene matches. Germline values: CDR1 SGHRS, CDR2 YFSETQ. The CDR3 runs 16 residues.

V and J are TRBV4-3 and TRBJ2-2; 10 nucleotides agree with TRBD2. The CDR3 is 15 amino acids. J lost 5 bases, V lost 3 bases, and 3 bases had no gene match. Per germline, CDR1 LGHNA and CDR2 YSLEER. CDR3 DNA sequence: TGCGCCAGCAGCCACTCTAGCGGGAGTACCGGGGAGCTGTTTTTT. Protein: CASSHSSGSTGELFF.

The chain couples TRBV12-3 or TRBV12-4 to TRBJ2-2; D not resolved. With 6 bases removed from V and 4 bases from J, the gap between germline ends came to 12 bases. The CDR3 is made up of 14 amino acids. The CDR3 loop reads CASSRKRTTGELFF. The CDR3 DNA follows: TGTGCCAGCAGCCGTAAAAGGACCACCGGGGAGCTGTTTTTT.

This clonotype was observed many times. The V gene is TRBV5-1, the J gene TRBJ2-7; 7 nucleotides align to TRBD1. Germline CDR1 is SGHRS and CDR2 is YFSETQ. The CDR3 is made up of 13 amino acids. With V trimmed by 4 bases and J by 3 bases, 4 bases remained unmatched. The CDR3 DNA follows: TGCGCCAGCAGCATAGGACAGGTCTACGAGCAGTACTTC. This codes for CASSIGQVYEQYF.

This clonotype was detected many times. J is TRBJ2-1 and V is TRBV7-8, with 12 bases matching TRBD2. V gave up 2 bases and J gave up 12 bases; unmatched junction bases: 8. Germline CDR1 reads SGHVS; CDR2 reads FQNEAQ. The CDR3 spans 15 residues. This chain's CDR3 is CASSLSLAGGHRQFF. As DNA, the CDR3 is TGTGCCAGCAGCTTATCCCTAGCGGGAGGGCATAGGCAGTTCTTC.

This clonotype was found a few times. The V call is TRBV4-3, the J call TRBJ2-5; TRBD2 aligns across 9 bases. V gave up 4 bases and J gave up 5 bases; unmatched junction bases: 2. The CDR3 runs 13 residues. CDR1 is LGHNA and CDR2 is YSLEER in the germline V gene. The CDR3 DNA sequence: TGCGCCAGCAGCCTTAGCGGGAGCGAGACCCAGTACTTC. Its translation: CASSLSGSETQYF.

There are many counts of this clonotype. The chain has TRBV7-2 and TRBJ2-3; no firm D call. Germline V gene sequence: CDR1 SGHTA, CDR2 FQGNSA. With 5 bases removed from V and 6 bases from J, the gap between germline ends came to 9 bases. This CDR3 has 12 residues. This CDR3 reads CASSLARDTQYF. The CDR3 DNA sequence: TGTGCCAGCAGCCTTGCGAGGGATACGCAGTATTTT.

To note about this clonotype: A single base is all that separates this from a far larger clone, so a read error is likely. The rearrangement uses TRBV6-5 and TRBJ2-7, with 7 nucleotides matching TRBD2. J lost 5 bases, V lost 7 bases, and 11 bases had no gene match. CDR3 size: 14 residues. Per germline, CDR1 MNHEY and CDR2 SVGAGI. The DNA for the CDR3 is TGTGCCAGCATCGCGATGACTAGCAGTCACGAGCAGTACTTC. Its protein is CASIAMTSSHEQYF.

This clonotype was observed at least ten times. The chain carries TRBV7-2 and TRBJ2-3; D is ambiguous. V lost 5 bases, J lost 6 bases, and 15 bases lay in between. The CDR3 runs to 14 residues. Germline assignment: CDR1 SGHTA and CDR2 FQGNSA. CDR3 DNA: TGTGCCAGCAGCCCTCGCTCCTTGGGTGATACGCAGTATTTT. This codes for CASSPRSLGDTQYF.

This clonotype was counted a single time. The V call is TRBV20-1, the J call TRBJ1-5; D is uncertain. V dropped 1 base and J dropped 5 bases, with 12 bases sitting between them. The CDR3 is made up of 14 amino acids. Per the germline V gene, CDR1 is DFQATT and CDR2 is SNEGSKA (reference sequence). The CDR3 here is CSARAPALDQPQHF. In DNA form, the CDR3 reads TGCAGTGCTAGAGCCCCCGCTTTGGATCAGCCCCAGCATTTT.

This clonotype appeared many times. In nucleotides, the CDR3 is TGCGCCAGCAGCGACTCCCCGGCGGCTAATGAAAAACTGTTTTTT. Its protein product is CASSDSPAANEKLFF. The chain has TRBV4-3 and TRBJ1-4; D unresolved. The V gene lost 5 bases and the J gene lost 3 bases, with 13 bases spanning the gap. Per germline, CDR1 LGHNA and CDR2 YSLEER. The CDR3 is 15 amino acids.

As for this clonotype: With a much larger clone just one base away, this may be a read error. The V call is TRBV29-1, the J call TRBJ1-1; D ambiguous. Looked up from germline, CDR1 is SQVTM and CDR2 is ANQGSEA. Deletions cut 1 base from V and 3 bases from J, with 6 bases between. The CDR3 totals 12 residues. The CDR3 loop is CSVEGMDTEAFF. In DNA form, the CDR3 reads TGCAGCGTTGAAGGGATGGACACTGAAGCTTTCTTT.

By sample share, this clonotype is medium-sized. This chain joins TRBV24-1 and TRBJ2-2; D not resolved. Germline V gives CDR1 KGHDR, CDR2 SFDVKD. The V gene lost 7 bases and the J gene lost 6 bases, with 14 bases spanning the gap. This CDR3 spans 14 amino acids. This chain's CDR3 is CATRRTRVPGELFF. CDR3 bases: TGTGCCACCAGGCGGACCCGAGTCCCCGGGGAGCTGTTTTTT.

As for this clonotype: It differs at one base from a far larger clone, so likely a read error. The chain couples TRBV27 to TRBJ2-7; 7 bases agree with TRBD2. The DNA end is a closer match to TRBJ2-1, so the J assignment may be wrong. The CDR3 consists of 13 residues. Per the germline V gene, CDR1 is MNHEY and CDR2 is SMNVEV (reference sequence). As DNA, the CDR3 is TGTGCCAGCAGTTCCGGACTAGACAATGAGCAGTTCTTC. Translating gives CASSSGLDNEQFF.

This clonotype occurred once. CDR3 DNA sequence: TGTGCCAGCAGTGTTCACCTTAGCACAGATACGCAGTATTTT. This encodes CASSVHLSTDTQYF. The chain links TRBV2 to TRBJ2-3; D gene unclear. The CDR3 has 14 residues. Trimming left V 4 bases short and J 0 bases short, with 8 bases between. The germline V gene has CDR1 SNHLY and CDR2 FYNNEI.

In its sample, this clonotype was seen many times. This rearrangement joins TRBV15 to TRBJ2-3; possibly TRBD1 for D (5 bases). Germline V gene lookup returns CDR1 LNHNV and CDR2 YYDKDF (reference sequence). Trimming shortened V by 6 bases and J by 2 bases, and 9 bases separated the two germline ends. This CDR3 region has 13 residues. This CDR3 is CATRTGNTDTQYF. Written as DNA, the CDR3 is TGTGCCACCAGAACAGGAAACACAGATACGCAGTATTTT.

There are many counts of this clonotype. This chain links TRBV7-2 with TRBJ2-5; perhaps TRBD2 as D (6 bases). The germline gives CDR1 SGHTA, CDR2 FQGNSA. The CDR3 runs 13 residues. The V gene lost 8 bases and the J gene lost 5 bases, with 15 bases spanning the gap. CDR3 nucleotide sequence: TGTGCCAGCGGCGCCGGGGCGGGGGAGACCCAGTACTTC. Amino acids: CASGAGAGETQYF.

This clonotype is medium-sized within its sample. The gene calls are TRBV6-1 and TRBJ2-1, with D maybe TRBD2 (6 bases). CDR3 length: 15 amino acids. In germline, CDR1 is MNHNS, CDR2 SASEGT. Between the trimmed V and J ends, which lost 4 bases and 11 bases, there was a span of 21 bases. CDR3 bases: TGTGCCAGCAGTGGACGGGGGACGGGAGTCAAGAAGCAGTTCTTC. This codes for CASSGRGTGVKKQFF.

Only one count was recorded for this clonotype. The CDR3 does not close with the conserved phenylalanine or tryptophan, likely indicating a read error. V gene TRBV27 combines with J gene TRBJ1-2, with D possibly matching TRBD1 (6 bases). Germline V gene sequence: CDR1 MNHEY, CDR2 SMNVEV (reference sequence). The CDR3 is 15 residues long. The CDR3 nucleotides read TGTGCCAGCAGTTTATATGGGGGCGCCGGCTATTGCTACACCCTC. Amino acids: CASSLYGGAGYCYTL.